The entry below gives a single T cell receptor (beta chain) sequence along with its context. Antigen: not known. Reverse transcription of about 0.45 to 1 ug RNA was performed with random hexamers. TCRdb redid the calling of the immunoSEQ multiplex PCR reads with MiXCR, one entry per CDR3 protein. This sample has approximately 180,000 distinct CDR3 sequences; roughly 94% occur once, and the top ten carry 0.099%. The data belong to a study of CD8 T cells in Susac syndrome. Study-wide results and caveats: The study's TCR sequencing and HLA analysis covered a relatively small number of individuals, and the study acknowledged this.

Germline V gives CDR1 SGHRS, CDR2 YFSETQ. This CDR3 comprises 12 residues. Trimming took off 4 bases at V and 4 bases at J, with 8 bases between the two ends. The sequencing sample was made of CD4+ T cells from PBMCs. This clonotype originated in a human donor with Susac syndrome. The chain has TRBV5-1 and TRBJ2-5; TRBD1 might be the D (5 bases). The CDR3 DNA is TGCGCCAGCAGCCTGGACACAGAGACCCAGTACTTC. Translation gives CASSLDTETQYF.